One sample yielded the 23 T cell receptor beta chains listed below, sequenced in a study of cytomegalovirus exposure and HLA in healthy donors. Primers: 60 Vbeta forward and 13 Jbeta reverse. Here immunoSEQ multiplex PCR was the method, and the copy in TCRdb shows in-frame clones only, minus some. This sample's table has about 74,000 clones. The sequenced sample was PBMCs. All receptors derive from a female donor in good health and CMV-seropositive.

The chain carries TRBV7-2 and TRBJ1-1; D might be TRBD1 (6 bases). Germline V gene data show CDR1 as SGHTA and CDR2 as FQGNSA. V was clipped by 1 base and J by 7 bases, with 28 bases between them. The CDR3 spans 19 residues. CDR3 DNA: TGTGCCAGCAGCTTAGGATGGGGCCGGGGGGCGGTGTCTGGCCATGAAGCTTTCTTT. As protein: CASSLGWGRGAVSGHEAFF.

The genes are TRBV6-5 and TRBJ1-5; D is possibly TRBD1 (5 bases). CDR1 and CDR2 (germline): MNHEY, SVGAGI. The CDR3 sequence is 11 residues long. V was trimmed by 6 bases and J by 11 bases, leaving 11 bases between them. The CDR3 loop is CASSYGGAQHF. The CDR3 DNA follows: TGTGCCAGCAGCTACGGAGGGGCCCAGCATTTT.

The rearrangement uses TRBV30 and TRBJ2-7; D perhaps matches TRBD1 (6 bases). Germline V CDR1 and CDR2: GTSNPN, SVGIG (reference sequence). Trimming pared 7 bases from V and 2 bases from J, leaving 12 bases between. The CDR3 spans 12 residues. CDR3 residues: CASKQGTYEQYF. The DNA of the CDR3 is TGTGCCTCCAAACAGGGCACCTACGAGCAGTACTTC.

The chain recombines TRBV4-3 with TRBJ1-2; the match to TRBD1 covers 9 bases. V shed 4 bases and J 2 bases; nucleotides not matched to a gene: 5. CDR1 and CDR2 from the germline V gene are LGHNA and YSLEER. The CDR3 is 15 amino acids. The DNA for the CDR3 is TGCGCCAGCAGCCCCACTACAGGGGGCAACTATGGCTACACCTTC. Its protein is CASSPTTGGNYGYTF.

The genes are TRBV11-2 and TRBJ2-5, with a tentative D call TRBD2 (6 bases). Trimming took off 4 bases at V and 5 bases at J, with 14 bases between the two ends. Germline lookup yields CDR1 SGHAT and CDR2 FQNNGV. The CDR3 spans 14 residues. CDR3 sequence (DNA): TGTGCCAGCAGCTACCCCGGGAGACCTGAGACCCAGTACTTC. Protein product: CASSYPGRPETQYF.

The V and J genes are TRBV11-2 and TRBJ2-1; perhaps TRBD2 as D (6 bases). This CDR3 has 13 amino acids. V was cut by 4 bases and J by 7 bases, with 11 bases left in between. CDR1 SGHAT and CDR2 FQNNGV come from the germline V gene. CDR3: CASSSGTGNEQFF. Here the CDR3 DNA reads TGTGCCAGCAGCTCGGGGACTGGGAATGAGCAGTTCTTC.

CDR3 sequence: CASSGQRGPTDTQYF. The CDR3 DNA sequence: TGTGCCAGCAGCGGACAGCGGGGCCCCACAGATACGCAGTATTTT. The chain is built from TRBV9 and TRBJ2-3, with 7 bases aligning to TRBD2. Per germline, CDR1 SGDLS and CDR2 YYNGEE. V was clipped by 3 bases and J by 2 bases; unmatched bases: 6. The CDR3 covers 15 residues. The full variable domain, rest sourced from reference TRBV9 and TRBJ2-3, is DSGVTQTPKHLITATGQRVTLRCSPRSGDLSVYWYQQSLDQGLQFLIQYYNGEERAKGNILERFSAQQFPDLHSELNLSSLELGDSALYFCASSGQRGPTDTQYFGPGTRLTVL.

The CDR3 DNA follows: TGTGCCAGCAGCCAAGAGAGGACAGCGAACACCGGGGAGCTGTTTTTT. Translation: CASSQERTANTGELFF. This chain uses TRBV14 with TRBJ2-2; D is possibly TRBD1 (6 bases). Germline values: CDR1 SGHDN, CDR2 FVKESK. V lost 0 bases to trimming and J lost 0 bases, with 8 bases between them. CDR3 size: 16 residues. The variable domain in full, completed from reference TRBV14 and TRBJ2-2, reads EAGVTQFPSHSVIEKGQTVTLRCDPISGHDNLYWYRRVMGKEIKFLLHFVKESKQDESGMPNNRFLAERTGGTYSTLKVQPAELEDSGVYFCASSQERTANTGELFFGEGSRLTVL.

The V and J genes are TRBV30 and TRBJ2-7; 10 bases agree with TRBD1. CDR3 length equals 15 residues. The V and J ends lost 0 bases and 3 bases, in that order; junction bases with no gene match: 5. Germline CDR1 reads GTSNPN; CDR2 reads SVGIG (reference sequence). The CDR3: CAWSVRTGGSYEQYF. CDR3 in DNA: TGTGCCTGGAGTGTACGGACAGGGGGGAGCTACGAGCAGTACTTC.

The CDR3 nucleotides are TGTGCCAGCAGTTACTCAGGGAGGAACACTGAAGCTTTCTTT. It encodes CASSYSGRNTEAFF. The J gene is TRBJ1-1, the V gene TRBV6-5, with D hard to call. V was shortened by 0 bases and J by 1 base, with 6 bases between the two germline ends. The germline CDR1 and CDR2 sequences are MNHEY and SVGAGI. The CDR3 is 14 amino acids.

In nucleotides, the CDR3 is TGTGCCAGCAGCAATCCGGGACAGGGTCACAATGAGCAGTTCTTC. Translated, it gives CASSNPGQGHNEQFF. The chain couples TRBV13 to TRBJ2-1, with 9 bases fitting TRBD1. This CDR3 has 15 residues. Unmatched junction bases numbered 7, after V lost 5 bases and J lost 5 bases. Germline CDR1 reads PRHDT; CDR2 reads FYEKMQ (reference sequence).

The DNA for the CDR3 is TGTGCCAGCAGCCCCAAGCAGGGAAGAATTGGAGGAAACACCATATATTTT. Protein: CASSPKQGRIGGNTIYF. This chain connects TRBV11-2 to TRBJ1-3, with D tentatively TRBD1 (5 bases). CDR1 and CDR2 from the germline V gene are SGHAT and FQNNGV. With 5 bases removed from V and 4 bases from J, the gap between germline ends came to 21 bases. CDR3 length: 17 amino acids. Drawing the rest from reference TRBV11-2 and TRBJ1-3, the complete variable domain is EAGVAQSPRYKIIEKRQSVAFWCNPISGHATLYWYQQILGQGPKLLIQFQNNGVVDDSQLPKDRFSAERLKGVDSTLKIQPAKLEDSAVYLCASSPKQGRIGGNTIYFGEGSWLTVV.

The V call is TRBV19, the J call TRBJ2-5; 7 positions agree with TRBD1. Germline V gene lookup returns CDR1 LNHDA and CDR2 SQIVND (reference sequence). CDR3 length equals 13 residues. J was trimmed by 5 bases and V by 5 bases; bases with no gene match: 5. The CDR3 loop reads CASSSTGLETQYF. The CDR3 nucleotides are TGTGCCAGTAGTTCGACAGGGTTGGAGACCCAGTACTTC.

V and J are TRBV30 and TRBJ1-2, with TRBD1 matching over 7 bases. The CDR3 sequence is 14 residues long. After removal of 3 bases from V and 5 bases from J, the junction contained 9 bases not matched to a gene. Germline V gene lookup returns CDR1 GTSNPN and CDR2 SVGIG (reference sequence). The CDR3 loop reads CAWRGKGARYGYTF. CDR3 nucleotides: TGTGCCTGGAGGGGCAAGGGGGCAAGATATGGCTACACCTTC.

The gene calls are TRBV5-4 and TRBJ2-2, with 10 bases fitting TRBD1. The V gene end was trimmed by 0 bases and the J gene end by 5 bases; junction bases not matched to a gene: 1. The CDR3 has 15 amino acids. The germline V gene has CDR1 SGHNT and CDR2 YYREEE (reference sequence). Written as DNA, the CDR3 is TGTGCCAGCAGCTTGGGGGACAGGGGAACCGGGGAGCTGTTTTTT. Encoded protein: CASSLGDRGTGELFF.

J is TRBJ2-7 and V is TRBV30; 16 bases are shared with TRBD2. V trimming: 0 bases; J trimming: 7 bases; junction bases outside the gene matches: 12. Germline CDR1 reads GTSNPN; CDR2 reads SVGIG (reference sequence). The length of the CDR3 is 18 residues. CDR3 amino acids: CAWSVLRTGTSGRVEQYF. The CDR3 nucleotides read TGTGCCTGGAGTGTACTTAGGACAGGGACTAGCGGGAGGGTGGAGCAGTACTTC.

The genes are TRBV7-9 and TRBJ2-7; TRBD2 agrees at 7 bases. The CDR3 totals 15 residues. Germline CDR1 and CDR2: SEHNR and FQNEAQ (reference sequence). The ends lost 8 bases at V and 0 bases at J; junction bases unmatched: 10. The CDR3 DNA reads as TGTGCCAGCGGCCCGGCGGGAGCGGACTCCTACGAGCAGTACTTC. Protein product: CASGPAGADSYEQYF.

The rearrangement uses TRBV30 and TRBJ1-3; D is perhaps TRBD1 (6 bases). Germline-derived CDR1 and CDR2 are GTSNPN and SVGIG (reference sequence). V lost 3 bases, J lost 5 bases, and 17 bases lay in between. The CDR3 sequence is 15 residues long. DNA for the CDR3: TGTGCCTGGAGCTCGTGGGGTGGGGGCCGAAACACCATATATTTT. Protein: CAWSSWGGGRNTIYF.

The rearrangement uses TRBV6-5 and TRBJ1-2; D not certain. The length of the CDR3 is 14 residues. CDR1 is MNHEY and CDR2 is SVGAGI in the germline V gene. V was shortened by 5 bases and J by 11 bases, with 21 bases between the two germline ends. The CDR3 reads CASSATFSSRGYTF. CDR3 nucleotides: TGTGCCAGCAGTGCGACATTCTCCTCGAGAGGGTACACCTTC.

The rearrangement joins TRBV19 to TRBJ1-2, with D possibly being TRBD1 (6 bases). Looked up from germline, CDR1 is LNHDA and CDR2 is SQIVND (reference sequence). This CDR3 has 13 residues. V shed 8 bases and J shed 4 bases, with 14 bases lying between them. CDR3 residues: CASAGAHGYGYTF. CDR3 coding DNA: TGTGCCAGTGCAGGGGCGCACGGCTATGGCTACACCTTC.

V and J are TRBV4-3 and TRBJ1-2; 7 positions match TRBD1. CDR3 size: 14 residues. The germline CDR1 and CDR2 sequences are LGHNA and YSLEER. V shed 0 bases and J 8 bases; nucleotides not matched to a gene: 6. Written as DNA, the CDR3 is TGCGCCAGCAGCCAAGAAGAGGGGGCGTTCGGCTACACCTTC. It codes for CASSQEEGAFGYTF.

The rearrangement links TRBV5-1 to TRBJ2-1, with 10 bases lining up with TRBD2. Germline CDR1 reads SGHRS; CDR2 reads YFSETQ. The CDR3 loop spans 17 amino acids. With V trimmed by 0 bases and J by 2 bases, 5 bases remained unmatched. The CDR3 loop is CASSLGRLAGTYNEQFF. In nucleotides, the CDR3 is TGCGCCAGCAGCTTGGGACGACTAGCGGGCACCTACAATGAGCAGTTCTTC.

This sequence joins TRBV11-2 and TRBJ1-1, with D possibly being TRBD1 (6 bases). The ends were cut back, 5 bases at V and 1 base at J, with 8 bases in the middle. This CDR3 contains 13 residues. The V gene's germline CDR1 is SGHAT and CDR2 FQNNGV. The CDR3, as DNA: TGTGCCAGCAGCCCGACAGGGAACACTGAAGCTTTCTTT. This gives the protein CASSPTGNTEAFF. The full variable domain, with the rest looked up from reference TRBV11-2 and TRBJ1-1, is EAGVAQSPRYKIIEKRQSVAFWCNPISGHATLYWYQQILGQGPKLLIQFQNNGVVDDSQLPKDRFSAERLKGVDSTLKIQPAKLEDSAVYLCASSPTGNTEAFFGQGTRLTVV.